The subject of this entry is one TCR beta chain. The CDR3 has 15 residues. The ends were cut back, 4 bases at V and 1 base at J, with 11 bases in the middle. The germline V gene has CDR1 SGHDN and CDR2 FVKESK. TCRdb's table, derived via immunoSEQ multiplex PCR, lists solely in-frame clones and lacks some. The table has 40,000 to 55,000 clones, roughly nine tenths seen once; the top ten hold 1.2%. This record comes from a study of T cell changes during pregnancy in multiple sclerosis. The TCR originated in a female donor with multiple sclerosis, enrolled in a pregnancy study. The chain recombines TRBV14 with TRBJ2-1; a possible D gene is TRBD2 (6 bases). Sequences were derived from CD4+ T cells from peripheral blood mononuclear cells, sampled after pregnancy. The DNA for the CDR3 is TGTGCCAGCAGCCGCGGGGTTAGGTCCTACAATGAGCAGTTCTTC. It yields the protein CASSRGVRSYNEQFF. The whole variable domain, remainder taken from reference TRBV14 and TRBJ2-1, is EAGVTQFPSHSVIEKGQTVTLRCDPISGHDNLYWYRRVMGKEIKFLLHFVKESKQDESGMPNNRFLAERTGGTYSTLKVQPAELEDSGVYFCASSRGVRSYNEQFFGPGTRLTVL.